This TCR beta chain was retrieved from a study of blood T cell repertoires in COVID-19. Those enrolled, adults aged roughly 18 to 95 years, came from around 25 US areas. Assay: immunoSEQ multiplex PCR; the TCRdb copy retains only in-frame clones and omits some. The sample lists approximately 300,000 clones, about 92% occurring once. Deletions cut 4 bases from V and 0 bases from J, with 10 bases between. The CDR3 is 14 residues long. Germline CDR1 and CDR2: MNHEY and SMNVEV (reference sequence). This TCR derives from a woman under 40 who had recovered from COVID-19. Sequenced: PBMCs or T cells enriched from blood (not recorded which). This sequence joins TRBV27 and TRBJ2-7; D might be TRBD1 (6 bases). The CDR3 region is CASSSRQVSYEQYF. CDR3 DNA sequence: TGTGCCAGCAGTTCGAGACAGGTCTCCTACGAGCAGTACTTC.